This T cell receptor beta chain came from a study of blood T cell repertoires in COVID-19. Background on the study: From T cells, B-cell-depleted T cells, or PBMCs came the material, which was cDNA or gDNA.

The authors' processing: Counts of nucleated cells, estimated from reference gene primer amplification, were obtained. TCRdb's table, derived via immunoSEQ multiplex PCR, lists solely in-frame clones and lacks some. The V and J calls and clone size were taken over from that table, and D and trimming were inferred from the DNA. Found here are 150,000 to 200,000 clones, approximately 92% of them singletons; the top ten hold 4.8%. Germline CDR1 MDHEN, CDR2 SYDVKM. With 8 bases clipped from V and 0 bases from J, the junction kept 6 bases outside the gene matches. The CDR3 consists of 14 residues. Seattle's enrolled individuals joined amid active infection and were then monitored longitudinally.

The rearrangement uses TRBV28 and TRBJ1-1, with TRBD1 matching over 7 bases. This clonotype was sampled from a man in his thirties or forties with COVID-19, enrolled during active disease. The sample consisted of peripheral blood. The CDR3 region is CASRDRKMNTEAFF. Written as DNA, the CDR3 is TGTGCCAGCCGGGACAGAAAGATGAACACTGAAGCTTTCTTT.